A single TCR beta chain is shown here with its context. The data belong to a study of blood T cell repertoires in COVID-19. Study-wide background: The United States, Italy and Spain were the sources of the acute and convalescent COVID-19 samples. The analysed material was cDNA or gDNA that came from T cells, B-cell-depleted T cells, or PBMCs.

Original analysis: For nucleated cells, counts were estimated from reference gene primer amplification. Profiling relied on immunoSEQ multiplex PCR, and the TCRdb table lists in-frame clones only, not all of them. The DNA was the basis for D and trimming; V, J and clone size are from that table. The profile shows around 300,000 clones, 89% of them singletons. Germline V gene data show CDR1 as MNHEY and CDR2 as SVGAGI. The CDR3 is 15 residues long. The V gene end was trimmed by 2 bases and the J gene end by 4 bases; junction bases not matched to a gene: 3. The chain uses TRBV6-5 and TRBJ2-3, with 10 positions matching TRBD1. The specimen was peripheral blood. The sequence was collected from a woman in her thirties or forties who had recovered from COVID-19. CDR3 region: CASSYGTGVSDTQYF. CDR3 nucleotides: TGTGCCAGCAGTTACGGGACAGGGGTTTCAGATACGCAGTATTTT.